This T cell receptor beta chain was retrieved from a study of cytomegalovirus exposure and HLA in healthy donors. This clone showed up just a few times. The PCR ran on 60 Vbeta and 13 Jbeta primers. The data were produced by immunoSEQ multiplex PCR, yet TCRdb's version contains in-frame clones alone and is incomplete. The data show about 82,000 clones, with approximately 74% seen just once and over 8% held by the top ten. The J segment lost 7 bases and the V segment lost 5 bases, leaving 6 bases of the junction unmatched. Germline V gene data show CDR1 as SGHTA and CDR2 as FQGNSA. The CDR3 totals 13 residues.

The material sequenced was PBMCs. The source of this sequence is a man aged 35-49 years in good health and CMV-seropositive. The chain recombines TRBV7-2 with TRBJ2-7; TRBD1 matches at 9 bases. CDR3 region: CASSVQGAWEQYF. CDR3 DNA: TGTGCCAGCAGCGTACAGGGGGCTTGGGAGCAGTACTTC.